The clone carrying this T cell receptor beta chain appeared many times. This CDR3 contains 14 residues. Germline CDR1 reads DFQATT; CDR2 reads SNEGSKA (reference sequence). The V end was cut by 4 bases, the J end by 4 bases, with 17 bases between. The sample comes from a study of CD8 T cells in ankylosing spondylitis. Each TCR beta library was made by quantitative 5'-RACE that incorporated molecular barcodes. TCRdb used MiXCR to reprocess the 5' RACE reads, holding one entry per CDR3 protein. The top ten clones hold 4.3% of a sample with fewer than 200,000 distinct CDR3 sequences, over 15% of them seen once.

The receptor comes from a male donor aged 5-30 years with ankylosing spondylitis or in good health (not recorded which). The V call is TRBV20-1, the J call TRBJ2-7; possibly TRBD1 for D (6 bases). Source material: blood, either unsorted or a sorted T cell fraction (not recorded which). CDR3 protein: CSAMWGPGTYEQYF. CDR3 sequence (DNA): TGCAGTGCTATGTGGGGTCCGGGGACATACGAGCAGTACTTC.